This T cell receptor beta chain came from a study of T cell responses to AZD1222 COVID-19 vaccine. Whole-study results and caveats: Repertoire sampling happened only post peak T cell response.

As to this clone: Its antigen is not identified.

With 4 bases removed from V and 7 bases from J, the gap between germline ends came to 21 bases. The CDR3 contains 16 residues. CDR1 and CDR2 from the germline V gene are SGDLS and YYNGEE. Profiling relied on immunoSEQ multiplex PCR, and the TCRdb table lists in-frame clones only, not all of them. The sample lists 100,000 to 150,000 clones, about nine tenths occurring once. The chain couples TRBV9 to TRBJ2-1, with D perhaps TRBD2 (6 bases). The sample was peripheral blood, taken on day 0 of AZD1222 vaccination. The sequence was collected from an adult in good health. CDR3 loop: CASSPDGTLKGNEQFF. CDR3 nucleotide sequence: TGTGCCAGCAGCCCCGATGGGACTCTCAAGGGGAATGAGCAGTTCTTC.